A selection of T cell receptor beta chains follows, all from one sample in a study of radiotherapy plus CTLA-4 blockade in lung cancer. Using immunoSEQ multiplex PCR, the repertoire was profiled, and TCRdb retains in-frame clones only, with some absent. This sample yields 75,000 to 100,000 clones, of which about four fifths are seen a single time; approximately 2.8% belongs to the top ten. The sequences come from peripheral blood, collected from a patient treated with radiotherapy plus ipilimumab. These receptor sequences come from a human donor with non-small cell lung cancer who had a partial response to radiotherapy plus ipilimumab. Some clones in this sample may be carry-over from other donors' samples. Each CDR3 is given with its conserved first and last residue. D genes are given only for firm matches. Size is omitted from some rows. Given values are once, few, many or a class for expanded clones.

j_gene: TRBJ1-2
v_gene: TRBV7-2
d_gene: TRBD1
len: 18
abundance: NA
CDR3nt: TGTGCCAGCAGCTCTCCAGGGGGACGGAGAGGGGCTAACTATGGCTACACCTTC
CDR3aa: CASSSPGGRRGANYGYTF

j_gene: TRBJ2-3
v_gene: TRBV5-4
d_gene: NA
len: 14
abundance: NA
CDR3nt: TGTGCCAGCACCATTAGGGGGTACACAGATACGCAGTATTTT
CDR3aa: CASTIRGYTDTQYF

j_gene: TRBJ2-1
v_gene: TRBV5-1
d_gene: TRBD2
len: 16
abundance: NA
CDR3nt: TGCGCCAGCAGCTTGGCCGCGGGGGGGCTATACAATGAGCAGTTCTTC
CDR3aa: CASSLAAGGLYNEQFF

j_gene: TRBJ2-5
v_gene: TRBV5-4
d_gene: NA
len: 15
abundance: NA
CDR3nt: TGTGCCAGCAGCTTCCCGGGAGCCGGGGCGGAGACCCAGTACTTC
CDR3aa: CASSFPGAGAETQYF

j_gene: TRBJ2-5
v_gene: TRBV13
d_gene: TRBD2
len: 17
abundance: few
CDR3nt: TGTGCCAGCAGCCGAAACCGACTAGCGGCCCAGTCGGAGACCCAGTACTTC
CDR3aa: CASSRNRLAAQSETQYF

j_gene: TRBJ2-7
v_gene: TRBV11-2
d_gene: NA
len: 15
abundance: NA
CDR3nt: TGTGCCAGCAGCTTAGTCTCAGCTCCGGGCTACGAGCAGTACTTC
CDR3aa: CASSLVSAPGYEQYF

j_gene: TRBJ2-3
v_gene: TRBV5-6
d_gene: TRBD2
len: 14
abundance: NA
CDR3nt: TGTGCCACCCTAACTAGCGGGGGCACAGATACGCAGTATTTT
CDR3aa: CATLTSGGTDTQYF

j_gene: TRBJ1-5
v_gene: TRBV6-1
d_gene: TRBD1
len: 15
abundance: NA
CDR3nt: TGTGCCAGCAGCTCCGGGACAGTCTCCGGGCAGCCCCAGCATTTT
CDR3aa: CASSSGTVSGQPQHF

j_gene: TRBJ2-3
v_gene: TRBV19
d_gene: NA
len: 18
abundance: NA
CDR3nt: TGTGCCAGTAGTAGGGGCCCTCGGACAGTTCTTTCTTCAGTTACGCAGTATTTT
CDR3aa: CASSRGPRTVLSSVTQYF

j_gene: TRBJ2-1
v_gene: TRBV9
d_gene: NA
len: 14
abundance: NA
CDR3nt: TGTGCCAGCAGCCCCCTGGCTGGTGGCAATGAGCAGTTCTTC
CDR3aa: CASSPLAGGNEQFF

j_gene: TRBJ2-3
v_gene: TRBV7-9
d_gene: TRBD2
len: 15
abundance: NA
CDR3nt: TGTGCCAGCAGAGGACTAGCGCTCGGCACAGATACGCAGTATTTT
CDR3aa: CASRGLALGTDTQYF

j_gene: TRBJ2-5
v_gene: TRBV7-7
d_gene: TRBD2
len: 21
abundance: NA
CDR3nt: TGTGCCAGCAGCACCTTTAGTTGGGGACTAGCGGGAGAAAGGAGGCCCGAGACCCAGTACTTC
CDR3aa: CASSTFSWGLAGERRPETQYF

j_gene: TRBJ1-5
v_gene: TRBV18
d_gene: NA
len: 14
abundance: NA
CDR3nt: TGTGCCAGCTCACCACCCGCCAGGGGAGCAGGCCAGCATTTT
CDR3aa: CASSPPARGAGQHF

j_gene: TRBJ2-1
v_gene: TRBV5-1
d_gene: TRBD2
len: 19
abundance: NA
CDR3nt: TGCGCCAGCAGCTTGGAGGGACTAGCGGGAGCCTATAGCTACAATGAGCAGTTCTTC
CDR3aa: CASSLEGLAGAYSYNEQFF

j_gene: TRBJ2-3
v_gene: TRBV7-3
d_gene: NA
len: 15
abundance: NA
CDR3nt: TGTGCCAGCAGCCCTCAGGGGGGCCGAAAGGATACGCAGTATTTT
CDR3aa: CASSPQGGRKDTQYF

j_gene: TRBJ2-7
v_gene: TRBV4-3
d_gene: TRBD2
len: 15
abundance: NA
CDR3nt: TGCGCCAGCAGCCTCTCAGCGGGGGGACCCTACGAGCAGTACTTC
CDR3aa: CASSLSAGGPYEQYF

j_gene: TRBJ1-3
v_gene: TRBV5-8
d_gene: NA
len: 15
abundance: NA
CDR3nt: TGTGCCAGCAGCTTACAGGTCTACTCTGGAAACACCATATATTTT
CDR3aa: CASSLQVYSGNTIYF

j_gene: TRBJ2-7
v_gene: TRBV10-3
d_gene: TRBD1
len: 13
abundance: many
CDR3nt: TGTGCCATCCGAGGGACAGGGTACTACGAGCAGTACTTC
CDR3aa: CAIRGTGYYEQYF

j_gene: TRBJ2-6
v_gene: TRBV5-1
d_gene: NA
len: 17
abundance: NA
CDR3nt: TGCGCCAGCAGCTTGTCGTCAGGGTACTCTGGGGCCAACGTCCTGACTTTC
CDR3aa: CASSLSSGYSGANVLTF

j_gene: TRBJ2-2
v_gene: TRBV18
d_gene: NA
len: 15
abundance: NA
CDR3nt: TGTGCCAGCTCACCATCGGGATCGAACACCGGGGAGCTGTTTTTT
CDR3aa: CASSPSGSNTGELFF

j_gene: TRBJ1-2
v_gene: TRBV27
d_gene: NA
len: 12
abundance: NA
CDR3nt: TGTGCCAGCCGGACACCTAACTATGGCTACACCTTC
CDR3aa: CASRTPNYGYTF

j_gene: TRBJ2-7
v_gene: TRBV7-9
d_gene: NA
len: 14
abundance: few
CDR3nt: TGTGCCAGCAGCTTCAGACAGGGAGGTCTCGAGCAGTACTTC
CDR3aa: CASSFRQGGLEQYF